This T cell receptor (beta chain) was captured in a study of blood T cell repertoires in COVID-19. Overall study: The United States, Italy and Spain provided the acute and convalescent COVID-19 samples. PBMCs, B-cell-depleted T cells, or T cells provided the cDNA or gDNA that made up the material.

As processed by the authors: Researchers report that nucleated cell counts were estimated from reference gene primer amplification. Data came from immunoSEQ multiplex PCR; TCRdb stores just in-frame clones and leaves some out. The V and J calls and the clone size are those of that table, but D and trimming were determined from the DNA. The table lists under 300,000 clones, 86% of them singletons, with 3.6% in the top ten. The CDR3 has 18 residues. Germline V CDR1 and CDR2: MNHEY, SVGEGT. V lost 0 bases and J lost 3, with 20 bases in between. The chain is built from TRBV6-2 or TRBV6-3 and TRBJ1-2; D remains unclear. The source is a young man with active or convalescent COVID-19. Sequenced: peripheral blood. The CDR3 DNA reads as TGTGCCAGCAGTTACTCGATCTCTCAGGACGGGATGGACTATGGCTACACCTTC. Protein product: CASSYSISQDGMDYGYTF.